The sequence of this TCR beta chain was determined in a study of technical replicates of blood from a handful of donors. The repertoire was sequenced with immunoSEQ multiplex PCR; TCRdb's copy has only in-frame clones and lacks some. Among 75,000 to 90,000 clones listed, roughly 94% were seen once. The CDR3 has 16 amino acids. CDR1 is LNHNV, CDR2 YYDKDF, per germline (reference sequence). Trimming shortened V by 4 bases and J by 2 bases, and 18 bases separated the two germline ends. Sequencing was performed on T cells isolated from PBMCs. The clonotype originates from a human donor in good health. The chain combines TRBV15 with TRBJ2-7; tentatively, D is TRBD1 (6 bases). The CDR3, as DNA: TGTGCCACCAGCAAACCTCCCGGGACACCGACCTACGAGCAGTACTTC. This gives the protein CATSKPPGTPTYEQYF.